The T cell receptor (beta chain) described here comes from a study of cytomegalovirus exposure and HLA in healthy donors. Study results and caveats: The study listed roughly 150 cytomegalovirus-associated TCR beta chains. Sequencing likely produced, as an artifact, a cluster of highly shared sequence variants. Common viral pathogens seemed, in a later analysis, to connect with several of the most significant clusters.

Amplification used 60 Vbeta primers and 13 Jbeta primers. Produced via immunoSEQ multiplex PCR; TCRdb's table is partial and in-frame only. The sample holds roughly 180,000 clones, 70% to 80% seen once. This clone was picked up a small number of times. Its antigen is not identified. This clonotype originated in a woman aged 60-70 years in good health and CMV-seropositive. The sequenced material came from PBMCs.

The CDR3 protein is CASKSFRGSTEKLFF. The CDR3 DNA follows: TGTGCCAGCAAGTCATTCAGGGGGTCTACTGAAAAACTGTTTTTT. The chain carries TRBV6-1 and TRBJ1-4; 7 bases map to TRBD1. J was trimmed by 7 bases and V by 7 bases; bases with no gene match: 12. The CDR3 has 15 residues. CDR1 is MNHNS and CDR2 is SASEGT in the germline V gene.